One and the same sample provided the 27 T cell receptor beta chains below, sequenced in a study of CD8+ T cells in alopecia areata. cDNA prepared by RNA extraction and subsequent reverse transcription served as the template for sequencing. Here immunoSEQ multiplex PCR was the method, and the copy in TCRdb shows in-frame clones only, minus some. The repertoire consists of under 200,000 clones, with less than 70% occurring once and the leading ten covering 13% to 15%. Treatment meaning: oral pan-JAK inhibitor, 5-10 mg twice daily. This specimen consisted of CD4+ T cells sorted from blood, obtained at week 24, from a patient treated with tofacitinib. The receptors here all came from a human donor with alopecia areata.

This clone is medium-sized (0.01 to 0.1%) in the sample. The V gene is TRBV6-4, the J gene TRBJ2-2, with TRBD1 matching over 7 bases. Germline CDR1 MRHNA, CDR2 SNTAGT. Trimming at V came to 5 bases and at J to 4 bases, leaving 4 bases not matched to a gene. This CDR3 has 14 amino acids. Here the CDR3 reads CASSRDSTTGELFF. The CDR3 DNA follows: TGTGCCAGCAGTAGGGACAGCACCACCGGGGAGCTGTTTTTT.

The chain links TRBV7-9 to TRBJ1-5; no clear D gene. The CDR3 runs to 12 residues. The germline V gene has CDR1 SEHNR and CDR2 FQNEAQ (reference sequence). The V gene lost 1 base and the J gene lost 7 bases, with 5 bases spanning the gap. The CDR3 spells CASSLGTQPQHF. CDR3 DNA: TGTGCCAGCAGCTTAGGAACACAGCCCCAGCATTTT. Variable domain in full (rest from reference TRBV7-9 and TRBJ1-5): DTGVSQNPRHKITKRGQNVTFRCDPISEHNRLYWYRQTLGQGPEFLTYFQNEAQLEKSRLLSDRFSAERPKGSFSTLEIQRTEQGDSAMYLCASSLGTQPQHFGDGTRLSIL.

The chain combines TRBV27 with TRBJ1-5; no clear D. The V gene lost 11 bases and the J gene lost 0 bases, with 11 bases spanning the gap. The CDR3 is made up of 13 amino acids. CDR1 is MNHEY, CDR2 SMNVEV, per germline (reference sequence). DNA for the CDR3: TGTGCCTACTGGCGGTCTAGCAATCAGCCCCAGCATTTT. Translation gives CAYWRSSNQPQHF.

This clone came up once. A read error may account for a junction end that differs from germline. The rearrangement uses TRBV29-1 and TRBJ2-5; D is unresolved. From germline, CDR1 is SQVTM and CDR2 ANQGSEA. The CDR3 is made up of 14 amino acids. CDR3 bases: TGCAGCGTTGAAATCCGCTCGATCCAAGAGGCCCAGTACTTC. Translated, it gives CSVEIRSIQEAQYF. The variable domain in full, completed from reference TRBV29-1 and TRBJ2-5, reads SAVISQKPSRDICQRGTSLTIQCQVDSQVTMMFWYRQQPGQSLTLIATANQGSEATYESGFVIDKFPISRPNLTFSTLTVSNMSPEDSSIYLCSVEIRSIQEAQYFGPGTRLLVL.

V gene TRBV27 combines with J gene TRBJ2-7; no definite D call. V was trimmed by 8 bases and J by 3 bases, leaving 14 bases between them. Germline lookup yields CDR1 MNHEY and CDR2 SMNVEV (reference sequence). This CDR3 is built from 13 residues. CDR3 sequence reads: CASGSAGYYEQYF. The CDR3 DNA reads as TGTGCCAGCGGCTCCGCCGGGTACTACGAGCAGTACTTC.

Turning to this clone: The identical CDR3 is also encoded by other nucleotide sequences in the sample. The chain combines TRBV7-2 with TRBJ2-5; D possibly corresponds to TRBD1 (6 bases). The V end was cut by 5 bases, the J end by 2 bases, with 9 bases between. The CDR3 runs to 13 residues. CDR1 is SGHTA and CDR2 is FQGNSA in the germline V gene. The CDR3: CASSQGQQETQYF. The CDR3 nucleotides are TGTGCCAGCAGCCAAGGACAGCAAGAGACCCAGTACTTC.

This rearrangement joins TRBV6-5 to TRBJ2-3; tentative D call: TRBD2 (6 bases). Germline CDR1 and CDR2: MNHEY and SVGAGI. Trimming removed 2 bases at V and 4 bases at J, with 13 bases between. This CDR3 comprises 15 residues. CDR3 amino acids: CASSYRGSSPDTQYF. The CDR3 coding sequence is TGTGCCAGCAGTTACCGGGGGAGCTCTCCAGATACGCAGTATTTT.

The rearrangement links TRBV28 to TRBJ2-2, with D possibly TRBD1 on 5 matching bases. V lost 8 bases and J lost 4, with 11 bases in between. The CDR3 has 13 residues. Germline-derived CDR1 and CDR2 are MDHEN and SYDVKM. The CDR3 bases are TGTGCCAGCGGCAGGGTGATCACCGGGGAGCTGTTTTTT. This codes for CASGRVITGELFF.

This clone was seen a handful of times. The rearrangement joins TRBV29-1 to TRBJ2-5, with 7 bases lining up with TRBD1. Germline CDR1 and CDR2: SQVTM and ANQGSEA. CDR3 length: 12 amino acids. V was clipped by 4 bases and J by 4 bases; unmatched bases: 3. CDR3 sequence (DNA): TGCAGCGTTGGACAGGGTGGAGAGACCCAGTACTTC. It codes for CSVGQGGETQYF.

The chain recombines TRBV4-1 with TRBJ2-2, with D perhaps matching TRBD1 or TRBD2 (5 bases each). Between the trimmed V and J ends, which lost 4 bases and 4 bases, there was a span of 13 bases. Per the germline V gene, CDR1 is MGHRA and CDR2 is YSYEKL. The CDR3 has 15 amino acids. The DNA for the CDR3 is TGCGCCAGCAGCCCCAACGGGGCGGCCACCGGGGAGCTGTTTTTT. Protein product: CASSPNGAATGELFF.

The chain has TRBV4-1 and TRBJ2-2; the match to TRBD1 covers 12 bases. The germline gives CDR1 MGHRA, CDR2 YSYEKL. The ends lost 4 bases at V and 0 bases at J; junction bases unmatched: 0. This CDR3 region has 16 residues. CDR3 in amino acids: CASSRDRGPNTGELFF. CDR3 nucleotide sequence: TGCGCCAGCAGCCGGGACAGGGGGCCGAACACCGGGGAGCTGTTTTTT.

This clone was seen a few times. The chain recombines TRBV6-5 with TRBJ2-1; D ambiguous. The CDR3 is made up of 13 amino acids. V was trimmed by 2 bases and J by 5 bases, leaving 7 bases between them. Germline V lookup: CDR1 MNHEY, CDR2 SVGAGI. CDR3 protein: CASSYGRHNEQFF. The CDR3 DNA reads as TGTGCCAGCAGTTACGGCAGACACAATGAGCAGTTCTTC.

The chain has TRBV25-1 and TRBJ1-6; 10 bases are a match to TRBD1. The CDR3 consists of 15 residues. Germline CDR1 and CDR2: MGHDK and SYGVNS. With 6 bases clipped from V and 9 bases from J, the junction kept 8 bases outside the gene matches. Here the CDR3 DNA reads TGTGCCAGCAGAACTGAGGGGACAGGGGCTTCACCCCTCCACTTT. Residues: CASRTEGTGASPLHF.

The chain combines TRBV30 with TRBJ2-7; D is uncertain. Germline assignment: CDR1 GTSNPN and CDR2 SVGIG (reference sequence). The V end lost 1 base, the J end lost 2 bases, and 3 bases lay between the germline ends. The CDR3 covers 11 residues. The CDR3 sequence: CAWSAAYEQYF. DNA for the CDR3: TGTGCCTGGAGTGCAGCCTACGAGCAGTACTTC. Full variable domain (outside the CDR3, taken from reference TRBV30 and TRBJ2-7): SQTIHQWPATLVQPVGSPLSLECTVEGTSNPNLYWYRQAAGRGLQLLFYSVGIGQISSEVPQNLSASRPQDRQFILSSKKLLLSDSGFYLCAWSAAYEQYFGPGTRLTVT.

The genes are TRBV29-1 and TRBJ2-7; D is possibly TRBD1 (6 bases). V was clipped by 6 bases and J by 3 bases, with 18 bases between them. The germline V gene encodes CDR1 SQVTM and CDR2 ANQGSEA. This CDR3 spans 14 amino acids. Written as DNA, the CDR3 is TGCAGCGTCCTAGAACAGGGAATGGACTACGAGCAGTACTTC. Its protein product is CSVLEQGMDYEQYF.

The CDR3 loop reads CAWSVVGDYSNQPQHF. In DNA, the CDR3 is TGTGCCTGGAGTGTGGTAGGAGATTATAGCAATCAGCCCCAGCATTTT. The chain carries TRBV30 and TRBJ1-5; unclear D gene. This CDR3 is 16 amino acids long. The germline V gene has CDR1 GTSNPN and CDR2 SVGIG (reference sequence). With 0 bases removed from V and 0 bases from J, the gap between germline ends came to 12 bases.

The chain has TRBV2 and TRBJ2-1; maybe TRBD1 (5 bases). Germline-derived CDR1 and CDR2 are SNHLY and FYNNEI. Trimming cost V 7 bases and J 8 bases, with 12 bases left between them. The CDR3 has 12 amino acids. Written as DNA, the CDR3 is TGTGCCAGCATGTCACAGGTTGATGAGCAGTTCTTC. Residues: CASMSQVDEQFF.

J is TRBJ2-2 and V is TRBV11-2; D ambiguous. Trimming took 5 bases from V and 4 from J, leaving 11 bases between them. Germline V CDR1 and CDR2: SGHAT, FQNNGV. The CDR3 is made up of 14 amino acids. The DNA of the CDR3 is TGTGCCAGCAGCCACCGGGCCGGCACCGGGGAGCTGTTTTTT. It encodes CASSHRAGTGELFF.

The chain is built from TRBV19 and TRBJ1-6; weak D call: TRBD1 (5 bases). In germline, CDR1 is LNHDA, CDR2 SQIVND (reference sequence). The length of the CDR3 is 15 residues. Trimming left V 0 bases short and J 6 bases short, with 9 bases between. This CDR3 is CASSIELGRNSPLHF. In DNA, the CDR3 is TGTGCCAGTAGTATAGAACTGGGACGTAATTCACCCCTCCACTTT.

The chain is built from TRBV2 and TRBJ2-2; D is perhaps TRBD1 (6 bases). Germline CDR1 reads SNHLY; CDR2 reads FYNNEI. This CDR3 is built from 13 residues. V was cut by 3 bases and J by 5 bases, with 7 bases left in between. CDR3 protein: CASSEQGTGELFF. CDR3 nucleotide sequence: TGTGCCAGCAGTGAGCAGGGGACCGGGGAGCTGTTTTTT.

The chain links TRBV9 to TRBJ2-5, with D maybe TRBD2 (6 bases). The CDR3 consists of 13 residues. V lost 3 bases, J lost 1 base, and 7 bases lay in between. Germline loops: CDR1 SGDLS, CDR2 YYNGEE. CDR3 residues: CASSEGLQETQYF. DNA of the CDR3: TGTGCCAGCAGCGAGGGACTCCAAGAGACCCAGTACTTC. Combining the CDR3 with reference TRBV9 and TRBJ2-5 gives the whole variable domain DSGVTQTPKHLITATGQRVTLRCSPRSGDLSVYWYQQSLDQGLQFLIQYYNGEERAKGNILERFSAQQFPDLHSELNLSSLELGDSALYFCASSEGLQETQYFGPGTRLLVL.

This clone was detected only a few times. The rearrangement joins TRBV30 to TRBJ1-1, with D possibly matching TRBD1 (5 bases). Germline CDR1 is GTSNPN and CDR2 is SVGIG (reference sequence). The CDR3 covers 13 residues. Trimming shortened V by 4 bases and J by 1 base, and 10 bases separated the two germline ends. CDR3 loop: CAWNYGGNTEAFF. CDR3 in DNA: TGTGCCTGGAACTACGGGGGGAACACTGAAGCTTTCTTT.

This clone was seen a handful of times. V usage is TRBV4-1 and J usage is TRBJ2-2; D not resolved. V dropped 1 base and J dropped 0 bases, with 15 bases sitting between them. Germline-derived CDR1 and CDR2 are MGHRA and YSYEKL. The CDR3 is made up of 18 amino acids. CDR3 sequence (DNA): TGCGCCAGCAGCCAAGGGGTGTGGCTCGCCGCGAACACCGGGGAGCTGTTTTTT. Its protein is CASSQGVWLAANTGELFF.

The chain uses TRBV30 and TRBJ2-5; no clear D. The CDR3 runs 10 residues. Trimming removed 8 bases at V and 5 bases at J, with 9 bases between. The germline V gene has CDR1 GTSNPN and CDR2 SVGIG (reference sequence). CDR3 protein: CALSMETQYF. The CDR3 DNA reads as TGTGCCCTATCTATGGAGACCCAGTACTTC.

The gene calls are TRBV30 and TRBJ1-5, with unresolved D. V was cut by 5 bases and J by 4 bases, with 12 bases left in between. This CDR3 has 13 amino acids. CDR1 and CDR2 (germline): GTSNPN, SVGIG (reference sequence). CDR3 in DNA: TGTGCCTGGGGTAGCAGGCGGAATCAGCCCCAGCATTTT. This codes for CAWGSRRNQPQHF.

The rearrangement links TRBV7-8 to TRBJ2-5; the D gene is possibly TRBD2 (6 bases). The CDR3 sequence is 15 residues long. Germline CDR1 and CDR2: SGHVS and FQNEAQ. The V and J ends lost 5 bases and 1 base respectively, with 14 bases between them. CDR3 region: CASSPLGGTQETQYF. The CDR3 DNA is TGTGCCAGCAGCCCTCTTGGAGGGACCCAAGAGACCCAGTACTTC. Full variable domain (outside the CDR3, taken from reference TRBV7-8 and TRBJ2-5): GAGVSQSPRYKVAKRGQDVALRCDPISGHVSLFWYQQALGQGPEFLTYFQNEAQLDKSGLPSDRFFAERPEGSVSTLKIQRTQQEDSAVYLCASSPLGGTQETQYFGPGTRLLVL.

The rearrangement links TRBV7-2 to TRBJ1-4; perhaps TRBD1 as D (5 bases). The CDR3 sequence is 14 residues long. The germline CDR1 and CDR2 sequences are SGHTA and FQGNSA. The V gene lost 3 bases and the J gene lost 7 bases, with 12 bases spanning the gap. The CDR3 sequence is CASSFGTRGEKLFF. The CDR3 region has the DNA TGTGCCAGCAGCTTTGGGACTCGGGGTGAAAAACTGTTTTTT.